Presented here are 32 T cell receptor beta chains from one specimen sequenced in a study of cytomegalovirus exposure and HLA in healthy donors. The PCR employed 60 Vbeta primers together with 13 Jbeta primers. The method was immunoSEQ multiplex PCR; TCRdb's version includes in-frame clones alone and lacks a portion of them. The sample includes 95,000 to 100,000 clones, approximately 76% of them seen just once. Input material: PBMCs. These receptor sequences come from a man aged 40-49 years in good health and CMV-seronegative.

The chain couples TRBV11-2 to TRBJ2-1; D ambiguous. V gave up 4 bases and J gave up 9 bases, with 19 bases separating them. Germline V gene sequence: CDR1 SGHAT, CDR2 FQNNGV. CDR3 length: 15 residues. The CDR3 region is CASSSWSVILGEQFF. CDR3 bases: TGTGCCAGCAGCTCCTGGAGCGTGATCTTGGGTGAGCAGTTCTTC.

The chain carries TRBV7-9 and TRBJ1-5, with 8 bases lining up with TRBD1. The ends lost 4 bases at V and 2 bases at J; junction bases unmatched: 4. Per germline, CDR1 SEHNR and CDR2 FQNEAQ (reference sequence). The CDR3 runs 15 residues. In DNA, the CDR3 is TGTGCCAGCAGCTACGGACAGGGCCGCAATCAGCCCCAGCATTTT. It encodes CASSYGQGRNQPQHF.

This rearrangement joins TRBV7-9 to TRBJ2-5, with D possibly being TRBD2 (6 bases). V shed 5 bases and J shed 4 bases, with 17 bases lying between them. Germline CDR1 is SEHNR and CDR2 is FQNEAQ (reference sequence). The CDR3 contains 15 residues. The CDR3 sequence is CASSDPREPPETQYF. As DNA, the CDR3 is TGTGCCAGCAGCGACCCCCGGGAGCCCCCAGAGACCCAGTACTTC. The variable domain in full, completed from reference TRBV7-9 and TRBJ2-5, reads DTGVSQNPRHKITKRGQNVTFRCDPISEHNRLYWYRQTLGQGPEFLTYFQNEAQLEKSRLLSDRFSAERPKGSFSTLEIQRTEQGDSAMYLCASSDPREPPETQYFGPGTRLLVL.

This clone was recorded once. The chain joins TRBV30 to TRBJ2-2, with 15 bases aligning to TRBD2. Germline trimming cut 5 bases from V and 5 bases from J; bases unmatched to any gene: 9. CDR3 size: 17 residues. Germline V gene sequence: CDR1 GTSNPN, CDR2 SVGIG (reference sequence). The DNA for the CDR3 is TGTGCCTGGGGACTAGCGGGAGGGCCGGGTTTGACCGGGGAGCTGTTTTTT. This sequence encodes CAWGLAGGPGLTGELFF.

The CDR3 sequence: CAISEMGTGSNSPLHF. CDR3 coding DNA: TGTGCCATCAGTGAAATGGGGACAGGGTCGAATTCACCCCTCCACTTT. The chain employs TRBV10-3 and TRBJ1-6, with 9 bases matching TRBD1. The CDR3 is made up of 16 amino acids. From germline, CDR1 is ENHRY and CDR2 SYGVKD. The junction had 7 bases not matched to a gene; V was cut back by 3 bases and J by 7 bases.

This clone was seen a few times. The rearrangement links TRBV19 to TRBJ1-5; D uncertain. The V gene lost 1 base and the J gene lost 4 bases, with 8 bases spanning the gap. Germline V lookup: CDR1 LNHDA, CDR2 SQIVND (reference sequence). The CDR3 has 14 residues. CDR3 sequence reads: CASSIAGINQPQHF. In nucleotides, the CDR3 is TGTGCCAGTAGTATAGCAGGTATTAATCAGCCCCAGCATTTT.

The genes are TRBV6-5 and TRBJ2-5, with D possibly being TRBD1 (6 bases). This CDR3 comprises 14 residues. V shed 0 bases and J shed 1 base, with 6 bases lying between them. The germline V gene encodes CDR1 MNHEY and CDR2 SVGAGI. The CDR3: CASSYSTGQETQYF. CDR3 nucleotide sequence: TGTGCCAGCAGTTACTCGACAGGCCAAGAGACCCAGTACTTC.

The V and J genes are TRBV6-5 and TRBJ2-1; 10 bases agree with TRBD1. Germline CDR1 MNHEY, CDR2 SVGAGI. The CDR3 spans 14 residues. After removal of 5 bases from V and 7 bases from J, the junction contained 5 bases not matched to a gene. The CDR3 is CASSKGQGFNEQFF. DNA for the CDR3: TGTGCCAGCAGTAAGGGACAGGGGTTTAATGAGCAGTTCTTC.

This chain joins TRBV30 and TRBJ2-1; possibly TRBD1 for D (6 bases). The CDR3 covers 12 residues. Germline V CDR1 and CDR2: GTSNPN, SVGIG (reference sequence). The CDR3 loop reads CSWTESYNEQFF. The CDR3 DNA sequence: TGTAGTTGGACAGAATCCTACAATGAGCAGTTCTTC.

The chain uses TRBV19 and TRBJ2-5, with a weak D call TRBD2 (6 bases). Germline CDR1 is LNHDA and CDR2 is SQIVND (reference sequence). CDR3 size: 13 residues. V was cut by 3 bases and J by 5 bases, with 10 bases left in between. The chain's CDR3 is CASSIRGLETQYF. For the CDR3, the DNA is TGTGCCAGTAGTATCCGGGGGTTGGAGACCCAGTACTTC. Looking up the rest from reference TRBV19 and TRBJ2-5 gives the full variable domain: DGGITQSPKYLFRKEGQNVTLSCEQNLNHDAMYWYRQDPGQGLRLIYYSQIVNDFQKGDIAEGYSVSREKKESFPLTVTSAQKNPTAFYLCASSIRGLETQYFGPGTRLLVL.

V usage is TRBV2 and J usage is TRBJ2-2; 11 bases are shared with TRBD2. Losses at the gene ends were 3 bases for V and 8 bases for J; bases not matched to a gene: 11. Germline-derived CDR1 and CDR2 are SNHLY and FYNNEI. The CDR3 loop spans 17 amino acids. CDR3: CASSDRGLAGGSGELFF. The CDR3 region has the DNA TGTGCCAGCAGTGATCGAGGGCTAGCGGGGGGTTCTGGGGAGCTGTTTTTT.

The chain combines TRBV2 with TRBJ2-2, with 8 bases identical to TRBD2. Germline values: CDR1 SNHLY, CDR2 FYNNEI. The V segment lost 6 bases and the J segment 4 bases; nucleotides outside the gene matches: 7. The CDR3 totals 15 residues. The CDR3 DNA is TGTGCCAGCAGGGGGGGACTAGTGTTCACCGGGGAGCTGTTTTTT. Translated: CASRGGLVFTGELFF.

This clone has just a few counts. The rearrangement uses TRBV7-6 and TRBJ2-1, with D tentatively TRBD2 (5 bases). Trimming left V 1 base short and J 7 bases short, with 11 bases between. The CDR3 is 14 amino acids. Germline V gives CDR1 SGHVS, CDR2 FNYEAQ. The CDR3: CASSLGVPGNEQFF. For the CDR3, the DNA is TGTGCCAGCAGCTTAGGAGTGCCGGGGAATGAGCAGTTCTTC.

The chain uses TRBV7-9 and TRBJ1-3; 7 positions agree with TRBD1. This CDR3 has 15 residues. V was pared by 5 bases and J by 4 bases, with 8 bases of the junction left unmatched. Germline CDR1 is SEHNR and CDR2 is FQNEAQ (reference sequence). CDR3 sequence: CASSLRGAIGNTIYF. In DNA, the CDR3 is TGTGCCAGCAGCCTCAGGGGGGCGATAGGAAACACCATATATTTT.

The CDR3 loop reads CASSQGSGTIYGYTF. In nucleotides, the CDR3 is TGCGCCAGCAGCCAAGGTTCAGGGACAATCTATGGCTACACCTTC. V usage is TRBV4-3 and J usage is TRBJ1-2; D may be TRBD1 (6 bases). The germline V gene has CDR1 LGHNA and CDR2 YSLEER. CDR3 size: 15 residues. V shed 1 base and J shed 4 bases, with 13 bases lying between them.

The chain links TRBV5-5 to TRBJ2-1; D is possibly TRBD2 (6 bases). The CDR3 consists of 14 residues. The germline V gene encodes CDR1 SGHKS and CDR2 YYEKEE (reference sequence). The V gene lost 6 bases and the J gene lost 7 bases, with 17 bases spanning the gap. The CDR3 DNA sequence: TGTGCCAGCACCATCGGAGGGGACGGAAATGAGCAGTTCTTC. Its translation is CASTIGGDGNEQFF.

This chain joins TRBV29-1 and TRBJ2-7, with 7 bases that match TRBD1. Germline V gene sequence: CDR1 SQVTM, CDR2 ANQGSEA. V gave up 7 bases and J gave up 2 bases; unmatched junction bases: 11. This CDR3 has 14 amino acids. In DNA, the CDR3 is TGCAGCGCCACTCGACAGGGCCCTCCCTACGAGCAGTACTTC. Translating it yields CSATRQGPPYEQYF.

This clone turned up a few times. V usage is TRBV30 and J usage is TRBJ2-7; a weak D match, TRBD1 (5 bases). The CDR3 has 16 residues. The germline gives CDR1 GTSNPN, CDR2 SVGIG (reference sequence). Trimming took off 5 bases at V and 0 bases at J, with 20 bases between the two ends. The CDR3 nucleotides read TGTGCCTGGTCGTCGAAAAGGGGAATTTCCTCCTACGAGCAGTACTTC. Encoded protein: CAWSSKRGISSYEQYF.

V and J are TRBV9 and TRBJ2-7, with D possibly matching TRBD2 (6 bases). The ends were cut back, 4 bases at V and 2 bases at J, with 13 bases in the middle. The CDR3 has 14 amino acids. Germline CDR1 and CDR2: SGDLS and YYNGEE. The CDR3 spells CASSKRLDTYEQYF. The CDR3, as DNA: TGTGCCAGCAGCAAACGACTAGACACCTACGAGCAGTACTTC.

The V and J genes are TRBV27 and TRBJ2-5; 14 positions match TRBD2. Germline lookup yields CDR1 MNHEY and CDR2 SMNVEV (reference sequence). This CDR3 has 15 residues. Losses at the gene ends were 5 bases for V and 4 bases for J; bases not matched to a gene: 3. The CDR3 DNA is TGTGCCAGCAGTCAAGGACTAGCGGGGGGAGAGACCCAGTACTTC. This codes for CASSQGLAGGETQYF.

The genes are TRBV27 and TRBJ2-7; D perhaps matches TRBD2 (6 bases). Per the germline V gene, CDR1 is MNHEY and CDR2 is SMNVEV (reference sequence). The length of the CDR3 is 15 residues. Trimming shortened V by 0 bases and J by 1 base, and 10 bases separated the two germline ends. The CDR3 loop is CASSLSAGFSYEQYF. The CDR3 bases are TGTGCCAGCAGTTTATCGGCGGGGTTTTCCTACGAGCAGTACTTC.

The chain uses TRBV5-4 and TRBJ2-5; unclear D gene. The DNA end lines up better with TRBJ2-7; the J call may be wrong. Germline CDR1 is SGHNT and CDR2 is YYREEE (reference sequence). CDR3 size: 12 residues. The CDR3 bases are TGTGCCAGCAGCGGAGCTTCCTACGAGCAGTACTTC. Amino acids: CASSGASYEQYF.

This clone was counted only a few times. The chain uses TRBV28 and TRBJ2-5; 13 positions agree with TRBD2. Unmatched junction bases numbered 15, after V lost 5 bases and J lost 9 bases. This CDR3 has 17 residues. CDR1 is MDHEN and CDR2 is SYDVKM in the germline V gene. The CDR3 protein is CASSRRIGLAGVGAQYF. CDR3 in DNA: TGTGCCAGCAGTCGCCGAATAGGACTAGCGGGAGTTGGGGCCCAGTACTTC.

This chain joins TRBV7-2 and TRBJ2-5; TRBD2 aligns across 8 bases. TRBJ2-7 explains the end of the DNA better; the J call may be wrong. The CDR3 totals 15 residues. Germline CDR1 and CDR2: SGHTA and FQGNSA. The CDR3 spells CASSTGLGLSYEQYF. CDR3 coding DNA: TGTGCCAGCAGCACGGGACTAGGGTTGTCTTACGAGCAGTACTTC.

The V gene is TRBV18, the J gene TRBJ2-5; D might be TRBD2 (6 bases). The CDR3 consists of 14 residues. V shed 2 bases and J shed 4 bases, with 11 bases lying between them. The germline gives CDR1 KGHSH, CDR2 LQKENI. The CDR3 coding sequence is TGTGCCAGCTCACCAAATGTAGCGGCAGAGACCCAGTACTTC. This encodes CASSPNVAAETQYF.

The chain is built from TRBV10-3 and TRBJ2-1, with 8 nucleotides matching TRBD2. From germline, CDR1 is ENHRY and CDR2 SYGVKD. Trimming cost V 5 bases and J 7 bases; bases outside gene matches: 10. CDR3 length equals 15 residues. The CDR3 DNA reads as TGTGCCATCAGTAAGGGCGAGCGGGGGAGGAATGAGCAGTTCTTC. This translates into CAISKGERGRNEQFF.

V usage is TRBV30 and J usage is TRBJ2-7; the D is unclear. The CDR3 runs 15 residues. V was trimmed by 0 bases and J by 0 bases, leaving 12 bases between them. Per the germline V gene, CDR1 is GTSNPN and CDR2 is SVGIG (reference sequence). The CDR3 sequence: CAWSVSTASSYEQYF. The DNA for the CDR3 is TGTGCCTGGAGTGTAAGTACAGCAAGCTCCTACGAGCAGTACTTC.

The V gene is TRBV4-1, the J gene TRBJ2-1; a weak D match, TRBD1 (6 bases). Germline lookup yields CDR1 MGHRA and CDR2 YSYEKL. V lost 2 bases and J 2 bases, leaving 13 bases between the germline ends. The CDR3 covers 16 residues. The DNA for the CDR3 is TGCGCCAGCAGCCAAACAACAGGGACCGCCTACAATGAGCAGTTCTTC. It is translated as CASSQTTGTAYNEQFF.

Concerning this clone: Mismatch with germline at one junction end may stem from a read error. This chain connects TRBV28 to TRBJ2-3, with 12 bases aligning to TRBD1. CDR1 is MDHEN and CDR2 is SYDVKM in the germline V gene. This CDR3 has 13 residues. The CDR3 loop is CASSYPGQGAADF. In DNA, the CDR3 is TGTGCCAGCAGCTATCCGGGACAGGGGGCGGCGGATTTT.

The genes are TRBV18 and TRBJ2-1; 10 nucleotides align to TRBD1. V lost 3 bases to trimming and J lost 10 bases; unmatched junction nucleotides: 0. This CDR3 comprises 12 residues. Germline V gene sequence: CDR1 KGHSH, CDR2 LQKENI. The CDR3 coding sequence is TGTGCCAGCTCACCGGGACAGGGGGAGCAGTTCTTC. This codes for CASSPGQGEQFF.

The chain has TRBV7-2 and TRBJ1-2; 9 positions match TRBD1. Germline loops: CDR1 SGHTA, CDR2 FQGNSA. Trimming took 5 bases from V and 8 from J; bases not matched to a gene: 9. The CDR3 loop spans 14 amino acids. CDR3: CASSRGQGRWGYTF. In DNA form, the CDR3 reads TGTGCCAGCAGCCGTGGACAGGGGCGGTGGGGCTACACCTTC.

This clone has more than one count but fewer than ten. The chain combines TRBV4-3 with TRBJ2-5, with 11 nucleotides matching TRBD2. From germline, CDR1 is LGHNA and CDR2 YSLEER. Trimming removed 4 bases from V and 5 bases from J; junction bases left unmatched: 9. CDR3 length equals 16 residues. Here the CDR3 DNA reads TGCGCCAGCAGCCCCACCCTAGCGGGGGGTTCTGAGACCCAGTACTTC. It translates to CASSPTLAGGSETQYF.